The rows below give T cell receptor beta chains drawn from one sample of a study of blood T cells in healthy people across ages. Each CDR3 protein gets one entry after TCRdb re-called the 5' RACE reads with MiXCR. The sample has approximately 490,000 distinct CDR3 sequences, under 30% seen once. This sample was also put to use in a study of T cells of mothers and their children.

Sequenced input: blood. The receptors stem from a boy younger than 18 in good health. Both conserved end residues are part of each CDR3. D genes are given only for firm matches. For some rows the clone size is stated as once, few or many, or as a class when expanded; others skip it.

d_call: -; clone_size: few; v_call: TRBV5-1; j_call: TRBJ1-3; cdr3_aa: CASSLEQRGNTIYF; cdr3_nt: TGCGCCAGCAGCTTGGAACAGCGTGGAAACACCATATATTTT
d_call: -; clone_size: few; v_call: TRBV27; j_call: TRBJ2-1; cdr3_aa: CASSFAGTANEQFF; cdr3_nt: TGTGCCAGCAGTTTCGCGGGGACCGCTAATGAGCAGTTCTTC
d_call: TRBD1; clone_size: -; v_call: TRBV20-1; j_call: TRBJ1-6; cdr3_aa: CSVMWDRASPLHF; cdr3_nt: TGCAGTGTTATGTGGGACAGGGCCTCACCCCTCCACTTT
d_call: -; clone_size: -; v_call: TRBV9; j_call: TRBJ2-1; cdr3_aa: CASSGRSASYNEQFF; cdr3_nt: TGTGCCAGCAGCGGTCGGTCAGCCTCCTACAATGAGCAGTTCTTC
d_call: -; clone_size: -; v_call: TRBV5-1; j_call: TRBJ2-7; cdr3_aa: CASSLASGGPLEGPYEQYF; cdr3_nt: TGCGCCAGCAGCTTGGCCAGTGGAGGGCCCTTGGAGGGTCCCTACGAGCAGTACTTC
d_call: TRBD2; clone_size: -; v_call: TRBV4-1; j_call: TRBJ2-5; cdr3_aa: CASSQDKGLAETQYF; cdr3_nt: TGCGCCAGCAGCCAAGATAAAGGACTAGCTGAAACCCAGTACTTC
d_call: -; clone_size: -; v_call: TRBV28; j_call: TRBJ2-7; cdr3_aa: CASSLFPPYEQYF; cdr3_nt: TGTGCCAGCAGTTTATTCCCACCCTACGAGCAGTACTTC
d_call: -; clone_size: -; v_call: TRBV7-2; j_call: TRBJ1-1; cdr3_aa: CASSTRQMNTEAFF; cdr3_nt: TGTGCCAGCAGCACTCGGCAGATGAACACTGAAGCTTTCTTT
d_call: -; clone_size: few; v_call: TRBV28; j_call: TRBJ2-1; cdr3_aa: CATYYRSYNEQFF; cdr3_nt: TGTGCCACCTATTACAGATCCTACAATGAGCAGTTCTTC
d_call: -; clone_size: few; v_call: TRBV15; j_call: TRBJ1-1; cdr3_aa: CATSTIDRSEAFF; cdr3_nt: TGTGCCACCAGCACCATAGACAGGTCTGAAGCTTTCTTT
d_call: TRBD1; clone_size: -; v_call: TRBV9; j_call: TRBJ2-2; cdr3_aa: CASRDDRGSSNTGELFF; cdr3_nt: TGTGCCAGCAGAGATGACAGGGGGTCTTCGAACACCGGGGAGCTGTTTTTT
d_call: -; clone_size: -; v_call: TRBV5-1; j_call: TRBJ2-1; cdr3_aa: CASGTDWYNEQFF; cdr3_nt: TGCGCCAGCGGGACGGACTGGTACAATGAGCAGTTCTTC
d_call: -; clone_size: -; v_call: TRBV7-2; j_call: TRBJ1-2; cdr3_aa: CASSLPDRSRGYTF; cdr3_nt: TGTGCCAGCAGCCTCCCCGACAGGTCGAGAGGCTACACCTTC
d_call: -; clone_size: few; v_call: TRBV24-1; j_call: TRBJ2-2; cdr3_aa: CATSDEGRGDTGELFF; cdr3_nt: TGTGCCACCAGTGATGAGGGACGCGGTGACACCGGGGAGCTGTTTTTT
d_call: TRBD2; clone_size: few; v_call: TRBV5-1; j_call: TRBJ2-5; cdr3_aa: CASSLGELAGRLMETQYF; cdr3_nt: TGCGCCAGCAGCTTGGGAGAACTAGCGGGGCGACTGATGGAGACCCAGTACTTC
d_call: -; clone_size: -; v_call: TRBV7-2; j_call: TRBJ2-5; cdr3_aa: CASSLSLGTRKETQYF; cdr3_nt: TGTGCCAGCAGCTTAAGTCTCGGGACACGGAAAGAGACCCAGTACTTC
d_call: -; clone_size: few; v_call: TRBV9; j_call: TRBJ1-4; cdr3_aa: CASSGDGRGEKLFF; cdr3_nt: TGTGCCAGCAGCGGGGACGGGAGAGGTGAAAAACTGTTTTTT
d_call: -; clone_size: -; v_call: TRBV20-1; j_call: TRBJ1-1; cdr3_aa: CSAENRQNTEAFF; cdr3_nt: TGCAGTGCCGAGAATCGCCAGAACACTGAAGCTTTCTTT
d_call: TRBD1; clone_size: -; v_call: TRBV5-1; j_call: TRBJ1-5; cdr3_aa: CASSSSGTGRGNSNQPQHF; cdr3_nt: TGCGCCAGCAGTTCATCCGGGACAGGGAGGGGAAATAGCAATCAGCCCCAGCATTTT
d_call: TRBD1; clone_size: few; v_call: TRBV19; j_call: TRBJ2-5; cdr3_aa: CASSMSGQGPYDQYF; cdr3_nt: TGTGCCAGTAGTATGTCGGGACAGGGACCCTACGACCAGTACTTC
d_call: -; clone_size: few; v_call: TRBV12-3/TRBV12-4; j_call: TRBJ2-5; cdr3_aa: CASSLSQGTQTQYF; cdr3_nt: TGTGCCAGCAGTTTATCGCAGGGTACGCAGACCCAGTACTTC
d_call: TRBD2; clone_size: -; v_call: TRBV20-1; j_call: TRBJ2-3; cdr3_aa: CSARGTFRRLAGSTDTQYF; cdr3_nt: TGCAGTGCTAGAGGCACTTTTCGTAGACTAGCGGGATCCACAGATACGCAGTATTTT
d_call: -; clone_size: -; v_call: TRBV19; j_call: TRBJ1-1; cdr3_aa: CASRQYSMNTEAFF; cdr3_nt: TGTGCCAGTAGACAGTATTCCATGAACACTGAAGCTTTCTTT
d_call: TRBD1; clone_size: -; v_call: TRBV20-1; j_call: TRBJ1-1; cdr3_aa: CSARVTGTGHTEAFF; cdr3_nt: TGCAGTGCTAGAGTTACTGGGACAGGGCACACTGAAGCTTTCTTT
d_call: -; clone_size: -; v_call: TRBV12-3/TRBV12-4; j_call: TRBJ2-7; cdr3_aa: CASSPGHLWEQYF; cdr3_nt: TGTGCCAGCAGCCCGGGACACTTGTGGGAGCAGTACTTC
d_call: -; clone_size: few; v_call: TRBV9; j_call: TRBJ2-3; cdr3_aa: CASSVGGGDTDTQYF; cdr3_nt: TGTGCCAGCAGCGTAGGTGGCGGAGACACAGATACGCAGTATTTT